This TCR beta chain emerged from a study of human T cells and chemical hapten exposure. Study-wide results and limits: Expanded TCR counts at PT1 were positively correlated with the patch test score. Unchanged with DPC sensitization were TCRs above 1 in 1000 frequency.

A note on this clonotype: Its antigen is still unknown. Germline is not matched at one junction end, which may reflect a read error.

Authors' methods: Sample TCR counts, which ranged from 23,224 to 690,600, had a median of approximately 94,000. TCRdb re-derived calls from the RACE reads in MiXCR, one entry per CDR3 protein. TCRdb's processing, not the authors' own work, is the source of the V and J calls. The sample yields some 49,000 distinct CDR3 sequences, 9.5% to 10% seen once. Time point given: pre-sensitization, week 0. The treatment was: therapeutic diphenylcyclopropenone sensitization with weekly scalp DPC. Whole blood, unfractionated, served as the material for total RNA extraction. Participating donors were patients with alopecia, aged 18 to 70 years, considered appropriate candidates for DPC. This clonotype was sampled from a woman in her thirties with alopecia areata. Some clones in this sample may be carry-over from other donors' samples. The source material was whole blood, sampled in connection with sensitization to the hapten diphenylcyclopropenone (DPC).

CDR3 protein: CASSQDLNIDLGAFF. CDR3 DNA: TGCGCCAGCAGCCAAGATCTTAATATCGATCTCGGAGCTTTCTTT. This chain joins TRBV4-2 and TRBJ1-1; no clear D gene. Germline V gene lookup returns CDR1 LGHNA and CDR2 YNFKEQ. The CDR3 is 15 amino acids.